The rows below give T cell receptor beta chains drawn from one sample of a study of technical replicates of blood from a few donors. Here immunoSEQ multiplex PCR was the method, and the copy in TCRdb shows in-frame clones only, minus some. The sample yields approximately 81,000 clones, approximately 94% seen once. Sample: T cells isolated from PBMCs. These TCRs come from a human donor in good health. Each CDR3 is given with its conserved first and last residue. The D gene is left open where the match is weak. Only some rows state a clone size, as once, few, many or a class for expanded clones.

V gene,D gene,J gene,clone size,CDR3 DNA,CDR3 protein
TRBV5-1,TRBD2,TRBJ2-1,-,TGCGCCAGCAGCCGGACTAGCGGGACTAATGAGCAGTTCTTC,CASSRTSGTNEQFF
TRBV4-2,-,TRBJ2-7,-,TGTGCCAGCAGCCAAGTGTCTTGGGACACGGGGCGCGAGCAGTACTTC,CASSQVSWDTGREQYF
TRBV19,TRBD2,TRBJ2-7,-,TGTGCCAGTAGTAGAGGGACTAGCGACTACGAGCAGTACTTC,CASSRGTSDYEQYF
TRBV7-9,-,TRBJ1-2,-,TGTGCCAGCTTACTACAGGGTTCATCGCACGGCTACACCTTC,CASLLQGSSHGYTF
TRBV11-1,-,TRBJ2-3,-,TGTGCCAGCAGCTCCCGAGCGGAGGTATGGGATACGCAGTATTTT,CASSSRAEVWDTQYF
TRBV7-2,-,TRBJ1-1,-,TGTGCCAGCAGCCAAGACAGGCGGAACACTGAAGCTTTCTTT,CASSQDRRNTEAFF
TRBV6-5,TRBD1,TRBJ1-2,-,TGTGCCAGCAGTTACGCCACACCGGGACAGAGCTATGGCTACACCTTC,CASSYATPGQSYGYTF
TRBV19,-,TRBJ1-5,-,TGTGCCAGTATAGAGGTAATCGGTCAGCCCCAGCATTTT,CASIEVIGQPQHF
TRBV6-5,-,TRBJ1-2,-,TGTGCCAGCAGTTACGGAGGACAGTCTAGCTATGGCTACACCTTC,CASSYGGQSSYGYTF
TRBV27,TRBD1,TRBJ1-1,-,TGTGCCAGCAGTTTACGAACAGGGGGTGGAACTGAAGCTTTCTTT,CASSLRTGGGTEAFF
TRBV6-5,-,TRBJ2-1,-,TGTGCCAGCAGTTACCTCAATGAGCAGTTCTTC,CASSYLNEQFF
TRBV5-1,TRBD2,TRBJ2-7,once,TGCGCCAGCAGCCAGACTAGCGGGAGTGGATACGAGCAGTACTTC,CASSQTSGSGYEQYF
TRBV6-4,TRBD1,TRBJ1-1,-,TGTGCCAGCGGCGGGAGGTTAGGGGGCCTGCGGAACACTGAAGCTTTCTTT,CASGGRLGGLRNTEAFF
TRBV7-9,TRBD2,TRBJ2-1,-,TGTGCCAGCAGCCCGACCCCTCGCGGTAGCGGGAGAGTTAACAATGAGCAGTTCTTC,CASSPTPRGSGRVNNEQFF
TRBV7-9,-,TRBJ1-5,-,TGTGCCAGCAGCTCCGCCGTGCGGGCTCAGCCCCAGCATTTT,CASSSAVRAQPQHF
TRBV5-6,-,TRBJ2-3,-,TGTGCCAGCAGCTTGACTAGAAGAACAGATACGCAGTATTTT,CASSLTRRTDTQYF
TRBV9,-,TRBJ2-7,-,TGTGCCAGCAGCGTAGGTAGCTCCTACGAGCAGTACTTC,CASSVGSSYEQYF
TRBV6-5,TRBD1,TRBJ1-1,-,TGTGCCAGCAGTTTCGAAGAACTGACAGGGTCGGAAGCTTTCTTT,CASSFEELTGSEAFF
TRBV2,TRBD2,TRBJ2-3,-,TGTGCCAGCAGTGGGACTAGCGGAATATCCACAGATACGCAGTATTTT,CASSGTSGISTDTQYF
TRBV5-4,-,TRBJ2-5,-,TGTGCCAGCAGCCTGGACCGCGTAGGAGAAGAGACCCAGTACTTC,CASSLDRVGEETQYF
TRBV4-3,-,TRBJ1-1,-,TGCGCCAGCAGCCGATTTAGCTCCTGGTACACTGAAGCTTTCTTT,CASSRFSSWYTEAFF
TRBV9,-,TRBJ2-2,-,TGTGCCAGCAGCGTCGTGACGGCGGACACCGGGGAGCTGTTTTTT,CASSVVTADTGELFF
TRBV6-6,TRBD1,TRBJ1-5,-,TGTGCCAGCACTTATCAGGACAGGACGCATTTT,CASTYQDRTHF
TRBV28,-,TRBJ1-2,once,TGTGCCAGCAGTTTAACGTTGGGCGACGGCGACTATGGCTACACCTTC,CASSLTLGDGDYGYTF
TRBV28,-,TRBJ2-1,-,TGTGCCAGCAGCCGTACTACTAGCAGGCAGTTCTTC,CASSRTTSRQFF
TRBV9,-,TRBJ1-2,once,TGTGCCAGCAGCGCGAGCTCCATTCAACAGGGTCACTATGGCTACACCTTC,CASSASSIQQGHYGYTF
TRBV7-2,-,TRBJ2-2,-,TGTGCCAGCAGCCCCCAGGGTTCCGGGGAGCTGTTTTTT,CASSPQGSGELFF
TRBV5-1,-,TRBJ1-5,-,TGCGCCAGCAGCTTGGCAGGGGAGGGGCAGCCCCAGCATTTT,CASSLAGEGQPQHF
TRBV13,TRBD2,TRBJ2-7,-,TGTGCCAGCAGCACACGACGTCGACTAGCGGGATCAAGCGAGCAGTACTTC,CASSTRRRLAGSSEQYF
TRBV5-1,-,TRBJ1-1,-,TGCGCCAGCAGCTTGGACAGGCCCCCTGGAGCTTTCTTT,CASSLDRPPGAFF
TRBV9,-,TRBJ1-5,once,TGTGCCAGCAGCGTAGGCGGGGGCGCGGGTCAGCCCCAGCATTTT,CASSVGGGAGQPQHF
TRBV19,-,TRBJ1-5,once,TGTGCCAGTAGTTCCATAGAGAATCAGCCCCAGCATTTT,CASSSIENQPQHF
TRBV6-5,-,TRBJ2-7,-,TGTGCCAGCAGTCGCGGACTTACCCACGAGCAGTACTTC,CASSRGLTHEQYF
TRBV18,-,TRBJ2-3,-,TGTGCCAGCTCACCAGCCAGGGCTCGCTCAGATACGCAGTATTTT,CASSPARARSDTQYF
TRBV9,-,TRBJ1-1,-,TGTGCCAGCAGCGCCCCCCTGAGAGGGCAGGGAGGGAACCTGAACACTGAAGCTTTCTTT,CASSAPLRGQGGNLNTEAFF
TRBV28,-,TRBJ2-2,-,TGTGCCAGCAGTTTTCGGGTAACCGGGGAGCTGTTTTTT,CASSFRVTGELFF
TRBV29-1,-,TRBJ2-6,once,TGCAGCGTTGAAGATGAAGGGGGCTCTGGGGCCAACGTCCTGACTTTC,CSVEDEGGSGANVLTF
TRBV30,-,TRBJ1-4,once,TGTGCCTGGAGTGTACAGCAGGCGGGAGAAAAACTGTTTTTT,CAWSVQQAGEKLFF
TRBV28,-,TRBJ1-3,-,TGTGCCAGCAGTGAGCCTAGCTCTGGAAACACCATATATTTT,CASSEPSSGNTIYF
TRBV9,-,TRBJ1-3,-,TGTGCCAGCAGCGTAGCGGAGGTTTTTGGAAACACCATATATTTT,CASSVAEVFGNTIYF
TRBV7-8,TRBD2,TRBJ2-7,-,TGTGCCAGCAGCTTAGGGCTGGGGACTAGCGGGAGCTCCTACGAGCAGTACTTC,CASSLGLGTSGSSYEQYF
TRBV7-9,TRBD1,TRBJ1-1,-,TGTGCCAGCAGCCATGGACAGGGTGTATTGAACACTGAAGCTTTCTTT,CASSHGQGVLNTEAFF
TRBV19,-,TRBJ2-7,-,TGTGCCAGTAGTATCCTAGGAAATTCCTACGAGCAGTACTTC,CASSILGNSYEQYF
TRBV28,-,TRBJ1-1,-,TGTGCCAGCAGGCCCCCTGGCGGGGGCTACACTGAAGCTTTCTTT,CASRPPGGGYTEAFF
TRBV4-1,-,TRBJ2-7,-,TGCGCCAGCAGCGCCCCCCTTAGGAGCTCCTACGAGCAGTACTTC,CASSAPLRSSYEQYF
TRBV9,-,TRBJ1-5,-,TGTGCCAGCAGCCCTCATGGGACACCACATAGCAATCAGCCCCAGCATTTT,CASSPHGTPHSNQPQHF
TRBV19,-,TRBJ1-4,once,TGTGCCAGTAGTACAGACAGAACAAATGAAAAACTGTTTTTT,CASSTDRTNEKLFF
TRBV28,-,TRBJ1-5,-,TGTGCCAGCAGCTTGCTTGGGGGGTTGCAAAATCAGCCCCAGCATTTT,CASSLLGGLQNQPQHF
TRBV11-3,-,TRBJ2-7,-,TGTGCCAGCAGCTTGCAAGACAGCTACGAGCAGTACTTC,CASSLQDSYEQYF
TRBV5-1,-,TRBJ2-5,-,TGCGCCAGCAGCTTGGAAAAGGGGCCCCAAGAGACCCAGTACTTC,CASSLEKGPQETQYF
TRBV4-1,-,TRBJ1-1,-,TGCGCCAGCAGCCAAGACGTTAGCACTGAAGCTTTCTTT,CASSQDVSTEAFF
TRBV28,TRBD2,TRBJ2-7,-,TGTGCCAGCAGTTTATGGGCTAGCGGGGCCTACGAGCAGTACTTC,CASSLWASGAYEQYF